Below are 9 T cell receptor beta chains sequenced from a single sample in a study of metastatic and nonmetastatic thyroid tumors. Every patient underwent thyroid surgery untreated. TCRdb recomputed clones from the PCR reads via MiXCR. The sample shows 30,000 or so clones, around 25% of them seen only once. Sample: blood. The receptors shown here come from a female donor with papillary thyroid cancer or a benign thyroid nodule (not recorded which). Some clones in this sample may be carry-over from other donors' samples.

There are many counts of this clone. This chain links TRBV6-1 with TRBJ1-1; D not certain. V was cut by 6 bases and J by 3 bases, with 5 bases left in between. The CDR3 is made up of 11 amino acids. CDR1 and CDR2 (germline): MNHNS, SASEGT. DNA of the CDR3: TGTGCCAGCAGGCGGGACACTGAAGCTTTCTTT. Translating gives CASRRDTEAFF.

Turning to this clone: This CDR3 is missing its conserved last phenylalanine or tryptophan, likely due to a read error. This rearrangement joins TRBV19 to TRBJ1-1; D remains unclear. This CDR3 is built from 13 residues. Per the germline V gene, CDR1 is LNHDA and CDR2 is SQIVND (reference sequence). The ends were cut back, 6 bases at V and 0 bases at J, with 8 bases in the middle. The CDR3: CASSYKVNTEAFS. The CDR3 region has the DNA TGTGCCAGTAGCTACAAGGTGAACACTGAAGCTTTCTCT.

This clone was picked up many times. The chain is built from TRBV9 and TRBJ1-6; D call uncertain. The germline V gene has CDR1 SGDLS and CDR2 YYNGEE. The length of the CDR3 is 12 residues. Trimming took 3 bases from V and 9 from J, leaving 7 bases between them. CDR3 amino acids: CASSGGTSPLHF. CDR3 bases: TGTGCCAGCAGCGGGGGTACTTCACCCCTCCACTTT.

CDR3: CAWSAQGLISNQPQHF. DNA for the CDR3: TGTGCCTGGAGTGCCCAAGGACTCATTAGCAATCAGCCCCAGCATTTT. The chain has TRBV30 and TRBJ1-5; D unclear. The V end lost 1 base, the J end lost 0 bases, and 13 bases lay between the germline ends. Germline V CDR1 and CDR2: GTSNPN, SVGIG (reference sequence). The CDR3 is made up of 16 amino acids.

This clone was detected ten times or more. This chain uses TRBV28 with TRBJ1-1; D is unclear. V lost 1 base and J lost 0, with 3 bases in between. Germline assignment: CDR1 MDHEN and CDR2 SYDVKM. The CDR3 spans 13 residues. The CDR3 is CASSLSLNTEAFF. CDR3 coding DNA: TGTGCCAGCAGTTTATCCCTGAACACTGAAGCTTTCTTT.

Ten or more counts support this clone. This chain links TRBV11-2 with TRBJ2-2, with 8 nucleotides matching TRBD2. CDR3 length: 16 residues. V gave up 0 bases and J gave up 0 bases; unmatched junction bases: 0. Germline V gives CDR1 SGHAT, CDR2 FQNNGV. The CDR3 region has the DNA TGTGCCAGCAGCTTAGAACTAGCGGCGAACACCGGGGAGCTGTTTTTT. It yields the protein CASSLELAANTGELFF.

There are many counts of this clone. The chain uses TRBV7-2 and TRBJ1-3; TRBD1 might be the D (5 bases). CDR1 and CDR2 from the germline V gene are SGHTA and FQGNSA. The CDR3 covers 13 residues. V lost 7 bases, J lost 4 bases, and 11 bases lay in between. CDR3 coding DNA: TGTGCCAGCAAGGGGTCGGTGGGAAACACCATATATTTT. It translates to CASKGSVGNTIYF.

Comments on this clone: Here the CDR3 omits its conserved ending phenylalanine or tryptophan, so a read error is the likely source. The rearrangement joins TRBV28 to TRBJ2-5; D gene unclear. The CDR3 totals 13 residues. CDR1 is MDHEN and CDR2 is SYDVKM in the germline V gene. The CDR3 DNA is TGTGCCAGCAGTTTGACGCAACAAGAGATCCAGTACGTC. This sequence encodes CASSLTQQEIQYV.

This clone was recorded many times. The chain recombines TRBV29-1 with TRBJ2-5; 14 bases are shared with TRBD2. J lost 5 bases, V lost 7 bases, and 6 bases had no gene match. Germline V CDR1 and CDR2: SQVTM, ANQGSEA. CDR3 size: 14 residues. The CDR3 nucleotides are TGCAGCGGGGGACTAGCGGGAGCTGTGGAGACCCAGTACTTC. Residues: CSGGLAGAVETQYF.